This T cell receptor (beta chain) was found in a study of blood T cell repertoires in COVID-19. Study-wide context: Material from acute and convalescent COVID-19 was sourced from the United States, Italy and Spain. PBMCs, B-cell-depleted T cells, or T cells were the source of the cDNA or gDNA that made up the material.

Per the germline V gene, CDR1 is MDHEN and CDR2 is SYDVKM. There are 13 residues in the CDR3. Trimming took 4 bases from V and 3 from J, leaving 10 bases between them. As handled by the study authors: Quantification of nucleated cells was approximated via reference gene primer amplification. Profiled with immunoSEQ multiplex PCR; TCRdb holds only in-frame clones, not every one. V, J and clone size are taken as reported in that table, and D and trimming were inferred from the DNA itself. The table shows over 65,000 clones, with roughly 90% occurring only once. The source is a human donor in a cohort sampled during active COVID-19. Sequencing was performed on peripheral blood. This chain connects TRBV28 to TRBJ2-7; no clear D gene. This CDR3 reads CASSSSPSYEQYF. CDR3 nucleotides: TGTGCCAGCAGTTCCTCACCCAGCTACGAGCAGTACTTC.